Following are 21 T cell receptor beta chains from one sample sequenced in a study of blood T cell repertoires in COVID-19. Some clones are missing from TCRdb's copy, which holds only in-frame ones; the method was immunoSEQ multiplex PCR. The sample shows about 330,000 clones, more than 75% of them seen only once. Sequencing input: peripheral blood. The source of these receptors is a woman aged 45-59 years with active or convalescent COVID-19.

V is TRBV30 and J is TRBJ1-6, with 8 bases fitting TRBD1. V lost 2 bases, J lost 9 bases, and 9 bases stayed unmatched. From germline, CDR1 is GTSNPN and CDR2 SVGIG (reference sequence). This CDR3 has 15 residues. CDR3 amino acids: CAWSYSAGGFSPLHF. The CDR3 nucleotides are TGTGCCTGGAGTTATAGTGCAGGGGGCTTTTCACCCCTCCACTTT.

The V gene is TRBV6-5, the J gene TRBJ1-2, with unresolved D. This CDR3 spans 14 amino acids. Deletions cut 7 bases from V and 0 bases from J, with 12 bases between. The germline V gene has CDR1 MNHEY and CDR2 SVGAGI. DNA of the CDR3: TGTGCCAGCACTGCGGGCTCCACTAACTATGGCTACACCTTC. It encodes CASTAGSTNYGYTF.

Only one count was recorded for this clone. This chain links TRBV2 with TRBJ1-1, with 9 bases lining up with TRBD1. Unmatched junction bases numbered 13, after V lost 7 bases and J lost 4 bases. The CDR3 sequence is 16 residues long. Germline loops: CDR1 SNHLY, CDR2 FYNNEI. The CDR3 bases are TGTGCCAGCAATATAGCCGGACAGGGGTTAGGCACTGAAGCTTTCTTT. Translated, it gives CASNIAGQGLGTEAFF.

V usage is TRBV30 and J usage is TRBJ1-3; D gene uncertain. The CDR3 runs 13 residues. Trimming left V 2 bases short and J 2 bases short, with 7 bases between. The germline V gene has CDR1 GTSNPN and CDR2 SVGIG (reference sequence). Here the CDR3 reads CAWSYRAGNTIYF. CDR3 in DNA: TGTGCCTGGAGTTATCGCGCTGGAAACACCATATATTTT.

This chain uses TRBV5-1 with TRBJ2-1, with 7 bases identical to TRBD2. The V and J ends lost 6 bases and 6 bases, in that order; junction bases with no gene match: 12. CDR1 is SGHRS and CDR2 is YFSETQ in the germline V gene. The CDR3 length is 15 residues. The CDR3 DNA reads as TGCGCCAGCACCCCTGACGGGCGGGAGAGCAATGAGCAGTTCTTC. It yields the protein CASTPDGRESNEQFF.

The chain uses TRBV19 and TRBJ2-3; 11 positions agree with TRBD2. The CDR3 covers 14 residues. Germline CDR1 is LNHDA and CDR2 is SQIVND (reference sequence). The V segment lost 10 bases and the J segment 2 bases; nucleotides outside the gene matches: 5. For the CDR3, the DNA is TGTGCCACCAGACTAGCGGGATTCACAGATACGCAGTATTTT. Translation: CATRLAGFTDTQYF.

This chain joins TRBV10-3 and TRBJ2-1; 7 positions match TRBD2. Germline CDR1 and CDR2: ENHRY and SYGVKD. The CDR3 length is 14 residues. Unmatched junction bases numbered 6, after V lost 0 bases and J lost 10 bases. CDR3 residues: CAISESSGVQEQFF. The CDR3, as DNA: TGTGCCATCAGTGAGTCCAGCGGGGTCCAGGAGCAGTTCTTC.

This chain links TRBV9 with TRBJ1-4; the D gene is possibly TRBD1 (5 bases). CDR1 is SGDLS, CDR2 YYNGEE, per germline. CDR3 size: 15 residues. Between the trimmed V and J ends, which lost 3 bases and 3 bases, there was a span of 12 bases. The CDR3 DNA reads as TGTGCCAGCAGCGCCACGGGGGTGTCTAATGAAAAACTGTTTTTT. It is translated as CASSATGVSNEKLFF.

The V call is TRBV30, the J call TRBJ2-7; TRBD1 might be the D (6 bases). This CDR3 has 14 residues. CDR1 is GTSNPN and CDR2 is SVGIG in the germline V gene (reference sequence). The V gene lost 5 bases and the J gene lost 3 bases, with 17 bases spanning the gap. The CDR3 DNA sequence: TGTGCCTGGGACCCGGGCAGGGGCCTCTACGAGCAGTACTTC. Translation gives CAWDPGRGLYEQYF.

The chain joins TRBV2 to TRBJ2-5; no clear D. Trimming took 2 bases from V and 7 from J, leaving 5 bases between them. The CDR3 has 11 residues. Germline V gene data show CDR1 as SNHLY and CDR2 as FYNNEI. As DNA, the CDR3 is TGTGCCAGCAGTGAACCCCGGACCCAGTACTTC. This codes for CASSEPRTQYF.

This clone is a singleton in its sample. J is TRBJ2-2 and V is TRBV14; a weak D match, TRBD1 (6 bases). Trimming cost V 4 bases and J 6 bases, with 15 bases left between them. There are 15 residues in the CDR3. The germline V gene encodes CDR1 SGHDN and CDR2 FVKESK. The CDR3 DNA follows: TGTGCCAGCAGCCGGTTACAGGGTTCACCCGGGGAGCTGTTTTTT. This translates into CASSRLQGSPGELFF.

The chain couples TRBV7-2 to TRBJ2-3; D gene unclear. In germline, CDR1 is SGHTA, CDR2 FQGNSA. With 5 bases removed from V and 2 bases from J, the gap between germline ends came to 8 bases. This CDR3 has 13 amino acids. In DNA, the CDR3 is TGTGCCAGCAGCGTGACATACACAGATACGCAGTATTTT. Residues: CASSVTYTDTQYF. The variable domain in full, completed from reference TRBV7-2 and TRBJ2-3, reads GAGVSQSPSNKVTEKGKDVELRCDPISGHTALYWYRQSLGQGLEFLIYFQGNSAPDKSGLPSDRFSAERTGGSVSTLTIQRTQQEDSAVYLCASSVTYTDTQYFGPGTRLTVL.

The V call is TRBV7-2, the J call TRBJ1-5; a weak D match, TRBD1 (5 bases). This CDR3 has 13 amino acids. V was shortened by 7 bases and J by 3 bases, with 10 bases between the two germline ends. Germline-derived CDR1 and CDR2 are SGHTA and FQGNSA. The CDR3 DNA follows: TGTGCCAGCACACCAGGGTACAATCAGCCCCAGCATTTT. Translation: CASTPGYNQPQHF.

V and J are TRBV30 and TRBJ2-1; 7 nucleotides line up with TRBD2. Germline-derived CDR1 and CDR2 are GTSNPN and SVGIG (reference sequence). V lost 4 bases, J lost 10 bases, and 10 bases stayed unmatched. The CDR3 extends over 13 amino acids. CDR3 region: CAWTEAGRGEQFF. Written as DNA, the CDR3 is TGTGCCTGGACCGAAGCGGGGAGGGGAGAGCAGTTCTTC.

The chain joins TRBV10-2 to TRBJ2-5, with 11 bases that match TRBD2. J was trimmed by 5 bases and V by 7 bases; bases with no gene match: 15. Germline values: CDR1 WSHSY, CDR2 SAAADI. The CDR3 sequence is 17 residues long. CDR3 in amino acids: CASISTWVAGGVETQYF. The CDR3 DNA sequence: TGCGCCAGCATTTCGACGTGGGTAGCGGGGGGGGTGGAGACCCAGTACTTC.

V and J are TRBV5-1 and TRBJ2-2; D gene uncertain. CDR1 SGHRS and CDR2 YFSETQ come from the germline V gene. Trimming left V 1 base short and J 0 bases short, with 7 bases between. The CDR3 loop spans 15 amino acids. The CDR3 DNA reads TGCGCCAGCAGCTTGACAGTTGCGAACACCGGGGAGCTGTTTTTT. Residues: CASSLTVANTGELFF.

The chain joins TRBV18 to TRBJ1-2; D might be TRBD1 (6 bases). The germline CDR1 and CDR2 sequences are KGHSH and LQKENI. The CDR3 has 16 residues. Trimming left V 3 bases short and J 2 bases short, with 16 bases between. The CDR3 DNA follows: TGTGCCAGCTCACCCTCCGGGACACTTGCAAACTATGGCTACACCTTC. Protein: CASSPSGTLANYGYTF. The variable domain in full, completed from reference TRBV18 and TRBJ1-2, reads NAGVMQNPRHLVRRRGQEARLRCSPMKGHSHVYWYRQLPEEGLKFMVYLQKENIIDESGMPKERFSAEFPKEGPSILRIQQVVRGDSAAYFCASSPSGTLANYGYTFGSGTRLTVV.

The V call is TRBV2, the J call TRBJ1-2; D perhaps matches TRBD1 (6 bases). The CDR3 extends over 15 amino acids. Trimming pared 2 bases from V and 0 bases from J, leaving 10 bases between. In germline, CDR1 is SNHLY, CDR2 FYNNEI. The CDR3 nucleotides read TGTGCCAGCAGTGAATCCGGGACACCTAACTATGGCTACACCTTC. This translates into CASSESGTPNYGYTF.

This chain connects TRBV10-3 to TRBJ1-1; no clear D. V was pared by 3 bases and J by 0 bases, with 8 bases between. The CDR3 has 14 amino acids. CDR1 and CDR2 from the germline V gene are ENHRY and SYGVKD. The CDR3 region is CAISDGRLNTEAFF. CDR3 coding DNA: TGTGCCATCAGTGACGGCAGGCTGAACACTGAAGCTTTCTTT.

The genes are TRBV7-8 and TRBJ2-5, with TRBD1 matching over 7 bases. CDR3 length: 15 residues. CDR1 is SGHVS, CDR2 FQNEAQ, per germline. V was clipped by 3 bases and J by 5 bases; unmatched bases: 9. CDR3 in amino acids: CASSFGVGTAETQYF. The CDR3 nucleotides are TGTGCCAGCAGCTTCGGCGTTGGGACAGCGGAGACCCAGTACTTC.

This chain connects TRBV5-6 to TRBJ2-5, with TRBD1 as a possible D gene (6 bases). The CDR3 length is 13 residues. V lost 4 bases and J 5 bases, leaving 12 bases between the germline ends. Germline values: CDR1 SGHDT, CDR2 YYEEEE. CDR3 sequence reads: CASSGGRSETQYF. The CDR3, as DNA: TGTGCCAGCAGCGGGGGCAGGTCGGAGACCCAGTACTTC.